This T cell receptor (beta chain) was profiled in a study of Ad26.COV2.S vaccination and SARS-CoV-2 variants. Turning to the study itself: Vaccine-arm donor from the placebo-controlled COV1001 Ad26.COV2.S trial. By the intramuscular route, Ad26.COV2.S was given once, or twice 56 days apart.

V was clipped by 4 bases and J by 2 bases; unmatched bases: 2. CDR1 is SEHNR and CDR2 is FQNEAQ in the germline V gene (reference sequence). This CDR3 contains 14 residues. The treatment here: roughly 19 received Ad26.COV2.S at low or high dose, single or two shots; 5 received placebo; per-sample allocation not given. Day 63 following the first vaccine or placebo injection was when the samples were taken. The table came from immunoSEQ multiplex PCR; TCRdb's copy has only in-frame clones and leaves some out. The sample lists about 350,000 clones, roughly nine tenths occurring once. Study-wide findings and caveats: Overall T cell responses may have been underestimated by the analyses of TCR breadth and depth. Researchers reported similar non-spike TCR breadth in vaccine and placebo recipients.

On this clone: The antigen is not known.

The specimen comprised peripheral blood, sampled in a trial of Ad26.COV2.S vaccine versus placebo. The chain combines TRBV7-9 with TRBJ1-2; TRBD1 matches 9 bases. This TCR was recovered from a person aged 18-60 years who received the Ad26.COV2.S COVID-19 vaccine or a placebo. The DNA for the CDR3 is TGTGCCAGCAGCTCGGGGACAGGGAACTATGGCTACACCTTC. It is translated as CASSSGTGNYGYTF.